What follows are 27 T cell receptor beta chains derived from one specimen sequenced in a study of blood T cells in healthy people across ages (dated by TCRdb to between 2015 and 2016). The library was produced with 5' RACE. The listed sequencing device is Illumina HiSeq 2500. A second PCR of about 6 to 12 cycles was run with a J-beta primer mix and a sample-barcoded 5' primer. The public reads were reanalyzed by TCRdb: fastp trimming at Q25, MiXCR alignment, in-frame beta chains only. Identical CDR3 proteins give one entry, which carries the most common genes and DNA. For this sample there are roughly 2 million distinct CDR3 sequences; around 48% appear just once. Of the sample, more than 2% is held by the ten largest clones. The sequencing input was blood. All receptors come from a woman aged 40-49 years in good health.

Comment on this clonotype: A much larger clone sits a single nucleotide away, making a read error possible. The rearrangement uses TRBV28 and TRBJ2-1; D unclear. The CDR3 runs 11 residues. Trimming shortened V by 7 bases and J by 5 bases, and 6 bases separated the two germline ends. CDR1 is MDHEN, CDR2 SYDVKM, per germline. The chain's CDR3 is CASTQNNEQFF. CDR3 sequence (DNA): TGTGCCAGCACCCAAAACAATGAGCAGTTCTTC.

This clonotype has only a few counts. The chain uses TRBV7-2 and TRBJ1-5, with no clear D. This CDR3 region has 17 residues. Germline assignment: CDR1 SGHTA and CDR2 FQGNSA. V lost 1 base, J lost 4 bases, and 17 bases lay in between. The CDR3 loop reads CASSLGTRYSANQPQHF. In nucleotides, the CDR3 is TGTGCCAGCAGCTTAGGCACGCGTTACAGTGCGAATCAGCCCCAGCATTTT.

CDR3 protein: CSAWRAAGMATNEKLFF. As DNA, the CDR3 is TGCAGTGCTTGGCGGGCCGCTGGAATGGCAACTAATGAAAAACTGTTTTTT. The rearrangement links TRBV20-1 to TRBJ1-4; D is unresolved. From germline, CDR1 is DFQATT and CDR2 SNEGSKA (reference sequence). Trimming shortened V by 5 bases and J by 0 bases, and 19 bases separated the two germline ends. The CDR3 contains 17 residues.

In its sample, this clonotype was seen a few times. This chain connects TRBV6-1 to TRBJ1-2; unclear D gene. This CDR3 spans 13 amino acids. CDR1 MNHNS and CDR2 SASEGT come from the germline V gene. V was trimmed by 7 bases and J by 4 bases, leaving 13 bases between them. The CDR3 bases are TGTGCCAGCACCCCTGGGCGGGGCTATGGCTACACCTTC. The encoded protein is CASTPGRGYGYTF.

The chain has TRBV28 and TRBJ2-1; the match to TRBD1 covers 7 bases. CDR3 length equals 16 residues. The germline V gene has CDR1 MDHEN and CDR2 SYDVKM. V shed 4 bases and J 2 bases; nucleotides not matched to a gene: 8. The CDR3 loop reads CASSSAGTATYNEQFF. CDR3 nucleotides: TGTGCCAGCAGTTCCGCCGGGACAGCTACCTACAATGAGCAGTTCTTC.

This clonotype was seen only a few times. The chain joins TRBV28 to TRBJ2-7; no clear D. Trimming cost V 10 bases and J 4 bases, with 14 bases left between them. CDR1 is MDHEN and CDR2 is SYDVKM in the germline V gene. CDR3 size: 12 residues. The CDR3 is CATRRSAYEQYF. CDR3 DNA sequence: TGTGCCACCCGCAGGAGTGCATACGAGCAGTACTTC.

The rearrangement links TRBV20-1 to TRBJ2-7; 10 positions agree with TRBD2. In germline, CDR1 is DFQATT, CDR2 SNEGSKA (reference sequence). V lost 1 base to trimming and J lost 2 bases; unmatched junction nucleotides: 5. CDR3 length: 15 residues. CDR3: CSARGGLADTYEQYF. CDR3 in DNA: TGCAGTGCTAGAGGTGGACTAGCGGATACCTACGAGCAGTACTTC.

For this clonotype: One base away lies a much larger clone, so this may be a sequencing read error. The rearrangement joins TRBV29-1 to TRBJ1-2; D is unclear. The CDR3 loop spans 12 amino acids. In germline, CDR1 is SQVTM, CDR2 ANQGSEA. V was shortened by 4 bases and J by 7 bases, with 13 bases between the two germline ends. CDR3 bases: TGCAGCGTTGTGGAGGAGGCGAGTGGCTACACCTTC. Its protein is CSVVEEASGYTF.

The chain joins TRBV4-2 to TRBJ2-3; TRBD2 is a possible D gene (6 bases). In germline, CDR1 is LGHNA, CDR2 YNFKEQ. The length of the CDR3 is 16 residues. Trimming shortened V by 0 bases and J by 2 bases, and 12 bases separated the two germline ends. CDR3 nucleotides: TGTGCCAGCAGCCAAGATGGGGGGAAGGACACAGATACGCAGTATTTT. Translating gives CASSQDGGKDTDTQYF.

The chain joins TRBV6-2 or TRBV6-3 to TRBJ1-2, with a possible D match to TRBD1 (6 bases). V was cut by 10 bases and J by 4 bases, with 19 bases left in between. Germline assignment: CDR1 MNHEY and CDR2 SVGEGT. The CDR3 runs to 14 residues. The CDR3 sequence is CAISDSALAYGYTF. For the CDR3, the DNA is TGTGCCATATCGGACAGCGCTTTAGCCTATGGCTACACCTTC.

The CDR3 sequence: CASSYSGRGDEQFF. In DNA form, the CDR3 reads TGTGCCAGCAGTTACTCGGGAAGGGGTGATGAGCAGTTCTTC. This chain connects TRBV6-2 or TRBV6-3 to TRBJ2-1; possibly TRBD1 for D (5 bases). Looked up from germline, CDR1 is MNHEY and CDR2 is SVGEGT. V was trimmed by 0 bases and J by 8 bases, leaving 11 bases between them. The CDR3 covers 14 residues.

This chain connects TRBV4-3 to TRBJ2-2; D is possibly TRBD2 (6 bases). V was clipped by 0 bases and J by 8 bases, with 10 bases between them. The CDR3 contains 14 residues. In germline, CDR1 is LGHNA, CDR2 YSLEER. CDR3 sequence: CASSQEWGTGELFF. The CDR3 region has the DNA TGCGCCAGCAGCCAAGAATGGGGGACTGGGGAGCTGTTTTTT.

This chain connects TRBV20-1 to TRBJ2-1; D might be TRBD1 or TRBD2, each matching 5 bases. The CDR3 covers 13 residues. V was clipped by 6 bases and J by 4 bases, with 13 bases between them. Germline V gives CDR1 DFQATT, CDR2 SNEGSKA (reference sequence). This CDR3 is CSAWGPAYNEQFF. The CDR3 coding sequence is TGCAGTGCCTGGGGACCGGCATACAATGAGCAGTTCTTC.

This clonotype was seen repeatedly, ten times or more. The J gene is TRBJ2-5, the V gene TRBV7-2; D remains ambiguous. The CDR3 consists of 13 residues. Germline CDR1 SGHTA, CDR2 FQGNSA. Trimming took 6 bases from V and 5 from J, leaving 13 bases between them. Here the CDR3 DNA reads TGTGCCAGCAGTCCCGTTCGCAAGGAGACCCAGTACTTC. This encodes CASSPVRKETQYF.

This clonotype was recorded a few times. The chain recombines TRBV7-2 with TRBJ2-7; the D is unclear. Looked up from germline, CDR1 is SGHTA and CDR2 is FQGNSA. The CDR3 sequence is 11 residues long. V was clipped by 5 bases and J by 11 bases, with 13 bases between them. The CDR3 protein is CASSLDQAEYF. As DNA, the CDR3 is TGTGCCAGCAGCCTAGACCAAGCCGAGTACTTC.

This clonotype was observed a handful of times. The chain employs TRBV6-2 or TRBV6-3 and TRBJ2-7; possibly TRBD2 for D (6 bases). This CDR3 comprises 15 residues. Germline CDR1 and CDR2: MNHEY and SVGEGT. With 0 bases removed from V and 3 bases from J, the gap between germline ends came to 12 bases. The CDR3 DNA sequence: TGTGCCAGCAGTTACTCCGGCGGGGCCTACTACGAGCAGTACTTC. Its translation is CASSYSGGAYYEQYF.

The rearrangement joins TRBV5-1 to TRBJ1-2; TRBD1 matches 7 bases. V was pared by 5 bases and J by 2 bases, with 9 bases of the junction left unmatched. Germline V gene lookup returns CDR1 SGHRS and CDR2 YFSETQ. The CDR3 covers 15 residues. CDR3 bases: TGCGCCAGCAGAGAAACCCCGGGACAGAACTATGGCTACACCTTC. It is translated as CASRETPGQNYGYTF. Full variable domain (remainder filled in from reference TRBV5-1 and TRBJ1-2): KAGVTQTPRYLIKTRGQQVTLSCSPISGHRSVSWYQQTPGQGLQFLFEYFSETQRNKGNFPGRFSGRQFSNSRSEMNVSTLELGDSALYLCASRETPGQNYGYTFGSGTRLTVV.

The genes are TRBV7-2 and TRBJ2-6; D call uncertain. Germline V gene data show CDR1 as SGHTA and CDR2 as FQGNSA. V was clipped by 1 base and J by 1 base, with 8 bases between them. CDR3 length equals 16 residues. DNA of the CDR3: TGTGCCAGCAGCTTAGAAATAGGGTCTGGGGCCAACGTCCTGACTTTC. This encodes CASSLEIGSGANVLTF.

The chain joins TRBV4-2 to TRBJ2-3; weak D call: TRBD2 (5 bases). The CDR3 sequence is 17 residues long. The germline CDR1 and CDR2 sequences are LGHNA and YNFKEQ. Trimming took 0 bases from V and 0 from J, leaving 13 bases between them. In DNA, the CDR3 is TGTGCCAGCAGCCAAGATGGTACCAGGACTAGCACAGATACGCAGTATTTT. Translating it yields CASSQDGTRTSTDTQYF.

J is TRBJ2-4 and V is TRBV13; D not certain. V was trimmed by 0 bases and J by 10 bases, leaving 10 bases between them. CDR3 length: 13 residues. Germline V gene sequence: CDR1 PRHDT, CDR2 FYEKMQ (reference sequence). CDR3 amino acids: CASSLGRTWIQYF. Here the CDR3 DNA reads TGTGCCAGCAGCTTAGGGAGGACGTGGATTCAGTACTTC.

This clonotype has a handful of counts. The chain combines TRBV20-1 with TRBJ1-1; no reliable D call. V was clipped by 3 bases and J by 0 bases, with 8 bases between them. The CDR3 covers 13 residues. CDR1 DFQATT and CDR2 SNEGSKA come from the germline V gene (reference sequence). CDR3 sequence: CSASAGMNTEAFF. The CDR3 DNA reads TGCAGTGCTAGTGCAGGAATGAACACTGAAGCTTTCTTT.

The chain combines TRBV12-5 with TRBJ2-7; 9 nucleotides match TRBD1. The germline V gene encodes CDR1 LGHNT and CDR2 FRNRAP. The CDR3 contains 14 residues. With V trimmed by 7 bases and J by 2 bases, 6 bases remained unmatched. In DNA form, the CDR3 reads TGTGCTAGTGAGGGACAGGGTGGCCCCTACGAGCAGTACTTC. Its translation: CASEGQGGPYEQYF. Using reference TRBV12-5 and TRBJ2-7 for the parts outside the CDR3, the full variable domain is DARVTQTPRHKVTEMGQEVTMRCQPILGHNTVFWYRQTMMQGLELLAYFRNRAPLDDSGMPKDRFSAEMPDATLATLKIQPSEPRDSAVYFCASEGQGGPYEQYFGPGTRLTVT.

The chain uses TRBV4-1 and TRBJ1-4, with TRBD1 matching 8 bases. The V segment lost 0 bases and the J segment 8 bases; nucleotides outside the gene matches: 11. CDR1 is MGHRA, CDR2 YSYEKL, per germline. The CDR3 covers 17 residues. The CDR3 DNA is TGCGCCAGCAGCCAAGAACTCAGGACAGGGAACGGAGAAAAACTGTTTTTT. It encodes CASSQELRTGNGEKLFF.

This clonotype has more than one count but fewer than ten. This sequence joins TRBV6-5 and TRBJ1-2; 7 bases agree with TRBD1. The CDR3 consists of 14 residues. Germline CDR1 and CDR2: MNHEY and SVGAGI. Trimming removed 7 bases from V and 5 bases from J; junction bases left unmatched: 10. As DNA, the CDR3 is TGTGCCAGCAACGTAGGGGGCGAGGGGTATGGCTACACCTTC. Its protein product is CASNVGGEGYGYTF.

This clonotype was seen just once. The chain couples TRBV6-1 to TRBJ1-2; the D gene is possibly TRBD1 (5 bases). The CDR3 has 17 residues. Deletions cut 6 bases from V and 2 bases from J, with 22 bases between. Germline assignment: CDR1 MNHNS and CDR2 SASEGT. The CDR3 sequence is CASSGGASGTLNYGYTF. The CDR3, as DNA: TGTGCCAGCAGCGGTGGCGCCTCCGGGACCCTAAACTATGGCTACACCTTC.

V and J are TRBV3-1 and TRBJ2-4; 11 positions agree with TRBD2. The CDR3 is 17 amino acids. Trimming at V came to 4 bases and at J to 6 bases, leaving 11 bases not matched to a gene. Germline CDR1 and CDR2: LGHDT and YNNKEL (reference sequence). The chain's CDR3 is CASSLRASGGTRNIQYF. Written as DNA, the CDR3 is TGTGCCAGCAGCCTCCGGGCTAGCGGGGGGACGAGAAACATTCAGTACTTC. Variable domain in full (rest from reference TRBV3-1 and TRBJ2-4): DTAVSQTPKYLVTQMGNDKSIKCEQNLGHDTMYWYKQDSKKFLKIMFSYNNKELIINETVPNRFSPKSPDKAHLNLHINSLELGDSAVYFCASSLRASGGTRNIQYFGAGTRLSVL.

The chain uses TRBV20-1 and TRBJ2-5, with TRBD2 identical over 8 bases. Judging by the DNA end, TRBJ2-7 fits better; the J call may be wrong. This CDR3 spans 14 amino acids. CDR1 and CDR2 (germline): DFQATT, SNEGSKA (reference sequence). The CDR3 loop reads CSASGGAVRYEQYF. In DNA, the CDR3 is TGCAGTGCTAGCGGGGGGGCTGTCCGCTACGAGCAGTACTTC.